Listed below are T cell receptor beta chains from one sample, sequenced in a study of radiotherapy plus CTLA-4 blockade in lung cancer. Profiled with immunoSEQ multiplex PCR; TCRdb holds only in-frame clones, not every one. The sample includes tens of thousands of clones, just over 75% of them seen just once. This material consisted of peripheral blood, taken from a patient treated with radiotherapy plus ipilimumab. These receptors originate from a human donor with non-small cell lung cancer who had a partial response to radiotherapy plus ipilimumab. CDR3s include the opening cysteine and the closing phenylalanine or tryptophan.

v_call cdr3_aa
TRBV9 CASSLEGAPDNEQFF
TRBV13 CASSSRLSSNYGYTF
TRBV29-1 CCGGREETQYF
TRBV6-5 CASSYLAGQNTEAFF
TRBV19 CASSVQDRGTYGYTF
TRBV4-1 CASSQDWDNPSYEQYF
TRBV7-2 CASSLTGWGQPQHF
TRBV9 CASSVMGRGGDTGELFF
TRBV9 CASSVGGGLETQYF
TRBV6-1 CASSIDNTEAFF
TRBV25-1 CASSRQGAGELFF
TRBV2 CASSPATGRNQPQHF
TRBV28 CASSLDISPQHF
TRBV6-1 CASRPGQENTEAFF
TRBV5-8 CASSLRPGGLNNYGYTF
TRBV19 CASSWTGRDGELFF
TRBV6-6 CASRRQGREQYF